Listed below are T cell receptor beta chains from one sample, sequenced in a study of T cell responses to AZD1222 COVID-19 vaccine. Clones were sequenced by immunoSEQ multiplex PCR, and TCRdb holds only the in-frame ones, with some missing. Among about 120,000 clones listed, roughly 86% were seen once. The specimen was peripheral blood, collected 28 days after the second AZD1222 dose. These receptors were obtained from an adult who received the AZD1222 COVID-19 vaccine. The CDR3 runs from the conserved cysteine through the conserved F or W. A D gene is named only where the DNA matches it firmly. Clone sizes are given selectively: once, few, many, or a class where the clone is expanded.

TRBJ2-7	19	TRBD2	TRBV19	.	TGTGCCAGTAGTATAGACCGAGGACTAGCGGGAAGGAGCTCCTACGAGCAGTACTTC	CASSIDRGLAGRSSYEQYF
TRBJ2-7	15	.	TRBV7-6	few	TGTGCCAGCAGCTTAGCACAGGGAGAGTCCTACGAGCAGTACTTC	CASSLAQGESYEQYF
TRBJ2-3	15	.	TRBV11-2	.	TGTGCCAGCAGCCCGCGTTGGGGGCCAACAGATACGCAGTATTTT	CASSPRWGPTDTQYF
TRBJ1-6	13	TRBD1	TRBV2	.	TGTGCCAGCAGTGGGGACAGCCATTCACCCCTCCACTTT	CASSGDSHSPLHF
TRBJ2-7	16	TRBD2	TRBV19	.	TGTGCCAGTAGTCAGCGGACTAGCGGGGGAACCTACGAGCAGTACTTC	CASSQRTSGGTYEQYF
TRBJ1-2	15	TRBD1	TRBV6-5	.	TGTGCCAGCAGTTACGCCGGGACAGAGGTCTATGGCTACACCTTC	CASSYAGTEVYGYTF
TRBJ1-2	13	TRBD1	TRBV30	once	TGTGCCTGGAGGATTGACAGGGATACTGGCTACACCTTC	CAWRIDRDTGYTF
TRBJ1-2	14	.	TRBV19	.	TGTGCCAGTAGGGAGACAGGAGGTGGCCATGGCTACACCTTC	CASRETGGGHGYTF
TRBJ2-5	12	.	TRBV29-1	.	TGCAGCGGAACAGGGTTTGAAGAGACCCAGTACTTC	CSGTGFEETQYF
TRBJ2-5	16	TRBD2	TRBV7-2	.	TGTGCCAGCAGCTTAAGACTAGCGGGGGGCAGGGAGACCCAGTACTTC	CASSLRLAGGRETQYF
TRBJ2-3	13	.	TRBV11-2	once	TGTGCCAGCAGCCCCGCTACGGGGGGCACGCAGTATTTT	CASSPATGGTQYF
TRBJ2-7	15	TRBD1	TRBV2	few	TGTGCCAGCAGTCCCTCGGGACAGGGGGCTGGCGAGCAGTACTTC	CASSPSGQGAGEQYF
TRBJ2-5	15	.	TRBV9	.	TGTGCCAGCAGCAAACCGGACGGGTACCAAGAGACCCAGTACTTC	CASSKPDGYQETQYF
TRBJ1-2	13	.	TRBV30	.	TGTGCCCTGTCGAACGGCCGAATCTATGGCTACACCTTC	CALSNGRIYGYTF
TRBJ2-7	15	.	TRBV18	.	TGTGCCAGCTCACACAGAACGGTCCTTTCCTACGAGCAGTACTTC	CASSHRTVLSYEQYF
TRBJ1-5	14	TRBD1	TRBV30	.	TGTGCCTGGAGTCCAGGGGGTAGCAATCAGCCCCAGCATTTT	CAWSPGGSNQPQHF
TRBJ2-7	14	TRBD1	TRBV2	.	TGTGCCAGCAACCCGACAGGGACCTCCTACGAGCAGTACTTC	CASNPTGTSYEQYF
TRBJ1-1	17	.	TRBV6-4	.	TGTGCCAGCAGTTTCAGAAAAAAGACACTTTCGAACACTGAAGCTTTCTTT	CASSFRKKTLSNTEAFF
TRBJ2-7	20	.	TRBV3-1/TRBV3-2	.	TGTGCCAGCAGCCAAGAAGTTCTTAGTTTTGGGGCAAAAGGTTCCTACGAGCAGTACTTC	CASSQEVLSFGAKGSYEQYF
TRBJ2-7	15	TRBD1	TRBV28	.	TGTGCCAGCAGTTTATTAGGGACAGGGAGCTACGAGCAGTACTTC	CASSLLGTGSYEQYF
TRBJ1-2	14	.	TRBV19	once	TGTGCCAGTAGCCTCTCCCGGACACAGTATGGCTACACCTTC	CASSLSRTQYGYTF
TRBJ2-3	15	TRBD1	TRBV6-2/TRBV6-3	once	TGTGCCAGCAGTACCCGGGACAGAGTCACAGATACGCAGTATTTT	CASSTRDRVTDTQYF
TRBJ1-1	13	.	TRBV6-5	.	TGTGCCAGCAGTTATGGGCAGCACACTGAAGCTTTCTTT	CASSYGQHTEAFF
TRBJ1-1	14	.	TRBV7-9	once	TGTGCCAGCAGCTTCGAGGGACTGAACACTGAAGCTTTCTTT	CASSFEGLNTEAFF
TRBJ2-2	12	.	TRBV11-2	few	TGTGCCAGCAGCTGGGGGGCCGGGGAGCTGTTTTTT	CASSWGAGELFF
TRBJ2-7	15	.	TRBV5-1	.	TGCGCCAGCAGCTTGTGGTCAGGGGCCCCCTACGAGCAGTACTTC	CASSLWSGAPYEQYF
TRBJ1-2	17	.	TRBV19	.	TGTGCCAGTAGTACGCGGACAGTCCCAGGAGGATCCTATGGCTACACCTTC	CASSTRTVPGGSYGYTF
TRBJ1-2	12	.	TRBV30	.	TGTGCCTGGAGTGTACGGGGGGGCGGCTACACCTTC	CAWSVRGGGYTF
TRBJ2-3	13	.	TRBV4-1	.	TGCGCCAGCAGCCAAGAACCGTCCGATACGCAGTATTTT	CASSQEPSDTQYF
TRBJ1-1	13	.	TRBV7-9	.	TGTGCCAGCAGCTATGGCGGTCTTTTGGGGGCTTTCTTT	CASSYGGLLGAFF
TRBJ2-6	13	.	TRBV10-2	.	TGCGCCAGTTCCCTATCTGGGGCCAACGTCCTGACTTTC	CASSLSGANVLTF
TRBJ1-2	12	.	TRBV19	few	TGTGCCAGCGGGGGCCAGGGTTTTGGCTACACCTTC	CASGGQGFGYTF
TRBJ1-1	15	.	TRBV3-1/TRBV3-2	once	TGTGCCAGCAGCCAACGGGGGGGCGGGGACACTGAAGCTTTCTTT	CASSQRGGGDTEAFF
TRBJ2-1	16	TRBD1	TRBV14	.	TGTGCCAGCAGCCAAATGGGCAGGGGGCTGTACAATGAGCAGTTCTTC	CASSQMGRGLYNEQFF
TRBJ2-2	16	.	TRBV18	.	TGTGCCAGCTCACCACCCGGGACACACAACACCGGGGAGCTGTTTTTT	CASSPPGTHNTGELFF
TRBJ1-1	15	.	TRBV5-4	few	TGTGCCAGCAGTAGATCGGACTTAATAGGCCCTGAAGCTTTCTTT	CASSRSDLIGPEAFF
TRBJ2-5	14	.	TRBV4-1	once	TGCGCCAGCAGCCAACCGGACTTTCAAGAGACCCAGTACTTC	CASSQPDFQETQYF
TRBJ1-3	16	TRBD1	TRBV4-1	.	TGCGCCAGCAGCCGAGGACAGGGCCTCTCTGGAAACACCATATATTTT	CASSRGQGLSGNTIYF
TRBJ2-1	12	.	TRBV6-2/TRBV6-3	.	TGTGCCAGCAGCCCCCTAGCTCAGGAGCAGTTCTTC	CASSPLAQEQFF
TRBJ2-5	15	TRBD1	TRBV7-6	once	TGTGCCAGCAGCCTCCAGGGACAGGGGATCGAGACCCAGTACTTC	CASSLQGQGIETQYF
TRBJ2-2	15	TRBD1	TRBV5-1	.	TGCGCCAGCAGCTCCCTCGACAGGGCAATCGGGGAGCTGTTTTTT	CASSSLDRAIGELFF
TRBJ1-5	13	.	TRBV6-1	.	TGTGCCAGCAGTGAAATTACAGCATCGCCCCAGCATTTT	CASSEITASPQHF
TRBJ1-5	14	.	TRBV5-8	.	TGTGCCAGCAGCATACCACGGACTCATCAGCCCCAGCATTTT	CASSIPRTHQPQHF
TRBJ1-3	14	TRBD1	TRBV2	.	TGTGCCAGCAGGAGGGGGACAGGTGGAAACACCATATATTTT	CASRRGTGGNTIYF
TRBJ1-2	14	TRBD1	TRBV18	once	TGTGCCAGCTCACCAGGGACAGGGGAGGATGGCTACACCTTC	CASSPGTGEDGYTF
TRBJ1-6	13	.	TRBV9	.	TGTGCCAGCAGAGCTACCTCTAATTCACCCCTTCACTTT	CASRATSNSPLHF
TRBJ1-2	16	TRBD1	TRBV28	once	TGTGCCAGCATCGAGTCGGGGACAGCGTATAACTATGGCTACACCTTC	CASIESGTAYNYGYTF
TRBJ1-2	13	.	TRBV12-3/TRBV12-4	.	TGTGCCAGCCGGGACGATTCGTATCGAGGCTACACCTTC	CASRDDSYRGYTF
TRBJ2-1	14	.	TRBV11-2	few	TGTGCCAGCAGCTTCATATCCTCCTACAATGAGCAGTTCTTC	CASSFISSYNEQFF
TRBJ1-3	14	.	TRBV30	once	TGTGCCTGGATGAGAACCCGCTCTGGAAACACCATATATTTT	CAWMRTRSGNTIYF
TRBJ2-7	14	TRBD2	TRBV5-1	once	TGCGCCAGCAGCCAAAGCGGGGGGGCTAACGAGCAGTACTTC	CASSQSGGANEQYF
TRBJ1-5	15	TRBD1	TRBV6-6	.	TGTGCCAGCAGGACAACAGGGGGTAGCAATCAGCCCCAGCATTTT	CASRTTGGSNQPQHF
TRBJ2-7	14	TRBD1	TRBV6-6	.	TGTGCCAGCAGTTACTCGAACAGGGGTTACGAGCAGTACTTC	CASSYSNRGYEQYF
TRBJ2-5	14	.	TRBV11-2	.	TGTGCCAGCAGCTTAGCTCCGTACCAAGAGACCCAGTACTTC	CASSLAPYQETQYF
TRBJ1-6	13	.	TRBV6-5	.	TGTGCCAGTCTAAGGGACTATAATTCACCCCTCCACTTT	CASLRDYNSPLHF
TRBJ2-3	15	TRBD1	TRBV5-4	.	TGTGCCAGCAGCTTACAGGGGGCTGGGACAGATACGCAGTATTTT	CASSLQGAGTDTQYF
TRBJ1-4	14	.	TRBV2	.	TGTGCCAGCAATTGGGCAGGGGAGGGGGAAAAACTGTTTTTT	CASNWAGEGEKLFF
TRBJ2-7	11	.	TRBV20-1	once	TGCAGTGTAACAGGGATACCCGAGCAGTACTTC	CSVTGIPEQYF
TRBJ2-7	13	.	TRBV7-2	.	TGTGCCAGCAGCTTAGCTCACAGCTACGAGCAGTACTTC	CASSLAHSYEQYF
TRBJ1-5	15	.	TRBV4-1	.	TGCGCCAGCAGCCGTGGGCATGGGCCGGATCAGCCCCAGCATTTT	CASSRGHGPDQPQHF